This T cell receptor (beta chain) was captured in a study of patients and donors after allogeneic stem cell transplantation. Each CDR3 protein gets one entry after TCRdb re-called the RT-PCR reads with MiXCR. The sample lists 800,000 to 1,000,000 distinct CDR3 sequences, over 15% occurring once. The CDR3 runs to 13 residues. Trimming removed 6 bases from V and 3 bases from J, with 13 bases in between. The V gene's germline CDR1 is SGHRS and CDR2 YFSETQ. The receptor was isolated from a human donor who was either an allogeneic HSCT recipient or a stem cell or donor lymphocyte infusion donor (not recorded which). It is not recorded whose cells these are; they may come from a transplant donor. Sequenced input: blood, either unsorted or a sorted T cell fraction (not recorded which). The chain couples TRBV5-1 to TRBJ2-7; weak D call: TRBD1 (5 bases). The CDR3 sequence: CASKKQEYYEQYF. CDR3 coding DNA: TGCGCCAGCAAGAAACAGGAGTACTACGAGCAGTACTTC.